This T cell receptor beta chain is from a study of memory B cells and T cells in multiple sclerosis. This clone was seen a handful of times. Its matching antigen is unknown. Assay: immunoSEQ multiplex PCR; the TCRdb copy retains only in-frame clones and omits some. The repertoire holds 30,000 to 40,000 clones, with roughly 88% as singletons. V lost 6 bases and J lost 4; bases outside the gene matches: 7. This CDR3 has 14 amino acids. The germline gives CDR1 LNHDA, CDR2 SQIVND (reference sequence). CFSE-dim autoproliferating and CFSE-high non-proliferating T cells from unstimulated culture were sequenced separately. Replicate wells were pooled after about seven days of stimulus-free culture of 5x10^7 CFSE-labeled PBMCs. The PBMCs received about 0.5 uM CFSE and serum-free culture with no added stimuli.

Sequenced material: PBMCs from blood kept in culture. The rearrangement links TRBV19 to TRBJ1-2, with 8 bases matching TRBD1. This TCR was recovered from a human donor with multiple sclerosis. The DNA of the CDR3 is TGTGCCAGTAGCTTACAGGGGGGCCTCTATGGCTACACCTTC. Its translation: CASSLQGGLYGYTF.